This T cell receptor (beta chain) derives from a study of blood T cell repertoires in COVID-19. The CDR3 covers 16 residues. Germline loops: CDR1 LGHDT, CDR2 YNNKEL (reference sequence). Unmatched junction bases numbered 1, after V lost 0 bases and J lost 0 bases. The repertoire was sequenced with immunoSEQ multiplex PCR; TCRdb's copy has only in-frame clones and lacks some. The sample consists of some 300,000 clones, nearly 90% of them appearing once. Followed over time, Seattle patients had been enrolled while infection was active. This receptor was obtained from a woman between 40 and 55 years old with COVID-19, enrolled during active disease. The chain uses TRBV3-1 (or the pseudogene TRBV3-2) and TRBJ1-2, with TRBD1 matching 10 bases. Input material: peripheral blood. The CDR3 nucleotides are TGTGCCAGCAGCCAAGAAGGACAGGGGGCTAACTATGGCTACACCTTC. Its protein product is CASSQEGQGANYGYTF.